This T cell receptor (beta chain) was captured by sequencing in a study of cytomegalovirus exposure and HLA in healthy donors. Study-wide results and limits: Per a later analysis, roughly 17,000 TCR beta sequences showed association with HLA alleles at 0.05 false discovery rate. Owing to their indistinguishability, certain V segments, notably TRBV6-2 and TRBV6-3, were excluded. Reports state that TCR beta sequences accurately predicted most subjects' HLA-A and HLA-B alleles.

The table lists this clone with a few counts. What it binds is not known. A read error may account for a junction end that differs from germline. This CDR3 has 14 residues. Germline CDR1 and CDR2: MNHEY and SVGAGI. The PCR ran on 60 Vbeta and 13 Jbeta primers. TCRdb's copy holds only in-frame clones and misses some; the assay was immunoSEQ multiplex PCR. The data contain 110,000 to 150,000 clones, around 76% of them seen just once; the ten biggest clones take up 3.5% to 5%. This sequence joins TRBV6-5 and TRBJ2-7, with TRBD2 matching over 10 bases. The sample was PBMCs. This TCR derives from a young man in good health and CMV-seronegative. The CDR3 protein is CASRLAGGAYGQYF. DNA of the CDR3: TGTGCCAGCAGGTTAGCGGGGGGAGCCTACGGGCAGTACTTC.